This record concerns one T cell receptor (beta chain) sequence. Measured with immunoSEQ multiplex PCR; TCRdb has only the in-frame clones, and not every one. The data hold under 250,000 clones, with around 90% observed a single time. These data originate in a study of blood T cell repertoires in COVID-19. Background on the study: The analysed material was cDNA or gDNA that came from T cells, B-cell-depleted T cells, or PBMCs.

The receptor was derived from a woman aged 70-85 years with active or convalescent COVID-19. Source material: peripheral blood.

The CDR3 nucleotides read TGTGCCAGCAGTCGGCAGGCGAACACTGAAGCTTTCTTT. This sequence encodes CASSRQANTEAFF. The chain uses TRBV12-3 or TRBV12-4 and TRBJ1-1; D not resolved. The CDR3 runs to 13 residues. The V end was cut by 5 bases, the J end by 1 base, with 8 bases between.